This TCR beta chain was retrieved from a study of PD-1 blockade in classical Hodgkin lymphoma. Relapse after autologous stem cell transplantation occurred in every patient, and brentuximab vedotin exposure varied. Investigators isolated CD4+ T cells from thawed PBMCs through magnetic negative selection. The study recorded best responses of complete response, partial response or progressive disease. The assay was immunoSEQ multiplex PCR, and TCRdb's table has in-frame clones only and misses some. Among about 15,000 clones listed, 85% were seen once. Germline CDR1 is MDHEN and CDR2 is SYDVKM. The V gene lost 6 bases and the J gene lost 5 bases, with 14 bases spanning the gap. The CDR3 is 14 residues long.

This TCR was sampled from a human donor with classical Hodgkin lymphoma. This specimen consisted of CD4+ T cells from blood, obtained at baseline. This chain connects TRBV28 to TRBJ1-5, with D maybe TRBD1 (6 bases). The CDR3 bases are TGTGCCAGCAGACCGGGGGGCGCTTATCAGCCCCAGCATTTT. This encodes CASRPGGAYQPQHF.